The 15 T cell receptor beta chains below come from one sample, sequenced in a study of CD8 T cells in ankylosing spondylitis (dated by TCRdb to 2016 to 2017). Points the paper makes about the study in general: A TCR beta motif made up of fewer than 10 highly homologous amino acid variants appeared to be characteristic of blood from ankylosing spondylitis patients.

Library construction relied on 5' RACE. Sequencing took place on an Illumina HiSeq 2500. TCRdb redid the processing of the public reads, applying fastp at Q25 and MiXCR, and retained in-frame beta chains. CDR3 protein duplicates are merged, each entry listing the most common genes and DNA. The sample table contains some 840,000 distinct CDR3 sequences; only one count was recorded for 10% to 15% of them. The ten largest clones capture about 0.49% of the sample. No antigen is known for these receptors. The material sequenced was blood, either unsorted or a sorted T cell fraction (not recorded which). The source is a male donor with ankylosing spondylitis.

This clonotype appeared a few times. The chain links TRBV18 to TRBJ1-5, with 7 bases that match TRBD1. The germline gives CDR1 KGHSH, CDR2 LQKENI. J lost 0 bases, V lost 4 bases, and 3 bases had no gene match. The CDR3 totals 15 residues. The CDR3 loop reads CASSQGQLSNQPQHF. The CDR3 region has the DNA TGTGCCAGCTCACAGGGACAGCTTAGCAATCAGCCCCAGCATTTT.

This clonotype was detected ten times or more. The chain links TRBV10-2 to TRBJ2-1; 14 nucleotides align to TRBD2. Germline loops: CDR1 WSHSY, CDR2 SAAADI. The CDR3 runs to 14 residues. Trimming took 6 bases from V and 9 from J; bases not matched to a gene: 4. The CDR3 DNA reads TGCGCCAGCAGGGGACTAGCGGGAGTAGGTGAGCAGTTCTTC. It encodes CASRGLAGVGEQFF.

This clonotype was observed once. The chain combines TRBV7-9 with TRBJ2-6, with 7 bases matching TRBD2. This CDR3 contains 17 residues. CDR1 is SEHNR, CDR2 FQNEAQ, per germline (reference sequence). With V trimmed by 5 bases and J by 0 bases, 7 bases remained unmatched. The CDR3 loop is CASSQWGGSSGANVLTF. In DNA form, the CDR3 reads TGTGCCAGCAGCCAATGGGGAGGGAGCTCTGGGGCCAACGTCCTGACTTTC.

The chain is built from TRBV4-1 and TRBJ1-5, with TRBD1 as a possible D gene (6 bases). V shed 2 bases and J shed 4 bases, with 12 bases lying between them. CDR3 size: 15 residues. Germline assignment: CDR1 MGHRA and CDR2 YSYEKL. CDR3 sequence reads: CASSQPDRTNQPQHF. CDR3 bases: TGCGCCAGCAGCCAACCCGACAGGACGAATCAGCCCCAGCATTTT.

In this sample, this clonotype turned up a few times. The chain uses TRBV5-5 and TRBJ1-6, with a tentative D call TRBD1 (5 bases). Trimming took off 3 bases at V and 9 bases at J, with 10 bases between the two ends. This CDR3 contains 13 residues. In germline, CDR1 is SGHKS, CDR2 YYEKEE (reference sequence). The CDR3 sequence: CASSWDPSSPLHF. CDR3 nucleotides: TGTGCCAGCAGCTGGGACCCAAGTTCACCCCTCCACTTT.

The chain recombines TRBV6-1 with TRBJ2-3, with a tentative D call TRBD2 (6 bases). This CDR3 has 16 amino acids. Germline CDR1 is MNHNS and CDR2 is SASEGT. Between the trimmed V and J ends, which lost 6 bases and 2 bases, there was a span of 18 bases. The CDR3 coding sequence is TGTGCCAGCAGCAAGCCAGCGGGCTTTAACACAGATACGCAGTATTTT. Protein: CASSKPAGFNTDTQYF.

This clonotype came up a few times. The rearrangement uses TRBV5-6 and TRBJ2-1; D remains ambiguous. The V end lost 4 bases, the J end lost 7 bases, and 18 bases lay between the germline ends. The CDR3 has 15 residues. Germline V gene data show CDR1 as SGHDT and CDR2 as YYEEEE. In nucleotides, the CDR3 is TGTGCCAGCAGCCTACTAAGGTTAGAGAAGAATGAGCAGTTCTTC. Protein sequence: CASSLLRLEKNEQFF.

The chain combines TRBV6-2 or TRBV6-3 with TRBJ2-3; 7 bases fit TRBD2. Germline values: CDR1 MNHEY, CDR2 SVGEGT. This CDR3 spans 16 amino acids. Germline trimming cut 7 bases from V and 4 bases from J; bases unmatched to any gene: 14. In DNA form, the CDR3 reads TGTGCCAGCACTGACGGCCCGGCGGGAGCGGCAGATACGCAGTATTTT. Amino acid sequence: CASTDGPAGAADTQYF.

This clonotype was counted only a few times. CDR3 DNA: TGCAGTGCTAGCGCAGCTGGCTACACCTTC. Translating gives CSASAAGYTF. The chain carries TRBV20-1 and TRBJ1-2; no definite D call. V was cut by 3 bases and J by 7 bases, with 6 bases left in between. Germline lookup yields CDR1 DFQATT and CDR2 SNEGSKA (reference sequence). CDR3 length: 10 residues.

This clonotype was counted many times. J is TRBJ1-1 and V is TRBV20-1; D remains unclear. CDR3 length: 13 residues. Looked up from germline, CDR1 is DFQATT and CDR2 is SNEGSKA (reference sequence). Between the trimmed V and J ends, which lost 1 base and 1 base, there was a span of 7 bases. CDR3 nucleotide sequence: TGCAGTGCTAGAGGGGATCCGAACACTGAAGCTTTCTTT. Its translation is CSARGDPNTEAFF.

In its sample, this clonotype was seen a few times. This sequence joins TRBV4-1 and TRBJ1-2; no definite D call. This CDR3 has 15 amino acids. Trimming removed 0 bases at V and 2 bases at J, with 10 bases between. Germline CDR1 MGHRA, CDR2 YSYEKL. The CDR3 sequence: CASSQDAQDNYGYTF. The CDR3 coding sequence is TGCGCCAGCAGCCAAGATGCTCAGGACAACTATGGCTACACCTTC.

This clonotype occurred a few times. V usage is TRBV10-3 and J usage is TRBJ2-1; 9 nucleotides align to TRBD2. Trimming removed 10 bases from V and 9 bases from J; junction bases left unmatched: 10. Germline V CDR1 and CDR2: ENHRY, SYGVKD. This CDR3 region has 13 residues. The CDR3 region has the DNA TGTGCCACCGCCGGGCGGGAGGGAGGTGAGCAGTTCTTC. This translates into CATAGREGGEQFF.

This clonotype was detected a few times. CDR3 residues: CSAREGVRDSGANVLTF. For the CDR3, the DNA is TGCAGTGCTAGAGAAGGTGTCAGAGACTCTGGGGCCAACGTCCTGACTTTC. The chain has TRBV20-1 and TRBJ2-6, with D unclear. The CDR3 is made up of 17 amino acids. The germline V gene encodes CDR1 DFQATT and CDR2 SNEGSKA (reference sequence). The V end was cut by 0 bases, the J end by 0 bases, with 12 bases between.

This clonotype was observed a handful of times. This chain connects TRBV29-1 to TRBJ2-1; D is uncertain. Germline V CDR1 and CDR2: SQVTM, ANQGSEA. V shed 4 bases and J shed 4 bases, with 8 bases lying between them. CDR3 size: 12 residues. The CDR3 DNA reads as TGCAGCGTTGTTTCCGGGTACAATGAGCAGTTCTTC. Translating gives CSVVSGYNEQFF.

V usage is TRBV6-1 and J usage is TRBJ1-3; perhaps TRBD1 as D (6 bases). V lost 6 bases to trimming and J lost 6 bases, with 18 bases between them. The CDR3 has 15 residues. Germline V CDR1 and CDR2: MNHNS, SASEGT. In nucleotides, the CDR3 is TGTGCCAGCAGGGAAACAGGGTATGGCGCAAACACCATATATTTT. Amino acids: CASRETGYGANTIYF.